This T cell receptor beta chain was profiled in a study of blood T cell repertoires in COVID-19. In assigning cohorts, the study relied on participant-reported clinical history. Before being deemed recovered, Cohort 3 donors had two negative PCRs, clearance, or symptom resolution. The authors' processing: For nucleated cells, counts were estimated from reference gene primer amplification. Measured with immunoSEQ multiplex PCR; TCRdb has only the in-frame clones, and not every one. V, J and clone size derive from that table, while D and trimming were established from the DNA sequence. Of about 430,000 clones listed, more than 80% were seen once; the top ten hold 0.95% to 1.2%. Germline-derived CDR1 and CDR2 are SGHDN and FVKESK. The CDR3 contains 15 residues. V lost 4 bases to trimming and J lost 2 bases, with 15 bases between them.

Sequencing was carried out using PBMCs or T cells enriched from blood (not recorded which). The chain couples TRBV14 to TRBJ2-7; a weak D match, TRBD2 (6 bases). This TCR derives from a man aged 25 to 45 who had recovered from COVID-19. CDR3 sequence (DNA): TGTGCCAGCAGCCTTCTCTGGCGGGGTGCCTACGAGCAGTACTTC. Translation gives CASSLLWRGAYEQYF.